This T cell receptor beta chain was observed in a study of OX40 agonist ivuxolimab in advanced cancers. Study-level information: The diagnoses of dose-escalation patients were hepatocellular carcinoma, melanoma, renal cell or head and neck cancer. Earlier anti-PD-1, anti-PD-L1 or anti-CTLA-4 therapy was permitted; 30% to 50% had received some.

This clone showed up just once. Its specificity is not known. TCRdb's copy holds only in-frame clones and misses some; the assay was immunoSEQ multiplex PCR. The sample shows about 73,000 clones, approximately 79% of them seen only once. The study's findings and limits: Averaging showed that CD8+ T cells had more expanded clones than CD4+ did. Partial responders dosed at 0.1-3.0 mg/kg displayed clonal expansion ranking among the lowest.

V gave up 4 bases and J gave up 9 bases; unmatched junction bases: 11. Germline V CDR1 and CDR2: SGDLS, YYNGEE. The CDR3 is 16 amino acids. The sequenced sample was CD4+ or CD8+ T cells sorted from blood, obtained in a trial of the OX40 agonist ivuxolimab. This receptor was identified in an adult with an advanced solid tumor such as melanoma, head and neck, liver or kidney cancer. The V gene is TRBV9, the J gene TRBJ2-1; TRBD2 matches 12 bases. DNA for the CDR3: TGTGCCAGCAGCCCCCAAACTAGCGGGAGGAGGAGTGAGCAGTTCTTC. It encodes CASSPQTSGRRSEQFF. Looking up the rest from reference TRBV9 and TRBJ2-1 gives the full variable domain: DSGVTQTPKHLITATGQRVTLRCSPRSGDLSVYWYQQSLDQGLQFLIQYYNGEERAKGNILERFSAQQFPDLHSELNLSSLELGDSALYFCASSPQTSGRRSEQFFGPGTRLTVL.